This TCR beta chain was identified during a study of beta chain features in type 1 diabetes. Study summary: What patients shared with healthy donors was a similar profile of age, gender and cell yields. Study observations and caveats: TCRB CDR3s from Type 1 diabetes patients were moderately but significantly shorter in all four CD4+ subsets. Any HLA type influence on TCRB rearrangement was left unresolved here.

The V and J ends lost 3 bases and 3 bases, in that order; junction bases with no gene match: 8. Germline V gives CDR1 GTSNPN, CDR2 SVGIG (reference sequence). This CDR3 spans 16 amino acids. Concerning this clone itself: Its antigen is currently unknown.

TCRB transcripts that were expressed got sequenced, as all of the isolated RNA had been reverse transcribed. Produced via immunoSEQ multiplex PCR; TCRdb's table is partial and in-frame only. The profile shows 200,000 to 250,000 clones, roughly 10% of them singletons. Staining for CD45RO/CCR7/CD25/CD127/CD95/CD27 allowed sorting of CD4+ naive, central memory, regulatory and stem cell-like memory cells. The J gene is TRBJ2-7, the V gene TRBV30, with 13 bases fitting TRBD2. The TCR comes from a man between 18 and 35 years old in good health. Sequencing input: central memory CD4+ T cells from blood. CDR3 in DNA: TGTGCCTGGAGACCGACTAGCGGGAGGATATACTACGAGCAGTACTTC. This codes for CAWRPTSGRIYYEQYF. The full variable domain, rest sourced from reference TRBV30 and TRBJ2-7, is SQTIHQWPATLVQPVGSPLSLECTVEGTSNPNLYWYRQAAGRGLQLLFYSVGIGQISSEVPQNLSASRPQDRQFILSSKKLLLSDSGFYLCAWRPTSGRIYYEQYFGPGTRLTVT.